Listed below are T cell receptor beta chains from one sample, sequenced in a study of blood T cell repertoires in COVID-19. The table came from immunoSEQ multiplex PCR; TCRdb's copy has only in-frame clones and leaves some out. This table holds approximately 170,000 clones, approximately 85% found once. The source material was peripheral blood. Receptors were obtained from a man in his forties who had recovered from COVID-19. Each CDR3 is given with its conserved first and last residue. Fields, in order: D gene, clone size, J gene, CDR3 length, V gene, CDR3 protein, CDR3 DNA. D genes are given only for firm matches. For some rows the clone size is stated as once, few or many, or as a class when expanded; others skip it.

>.|.|TRBJ2-1|16|TRBV6-6
CASSFNFLSSYNEQFF
TGTGCCAGCAGTTTCAACTTTCTAAGCTCCTACAATGAGCAGTTCTTC
>TRBD2|.|TRBJ2-1|17|TRBV9
CASSSLASGNQGNEQFF
TGTGCCAGCAGCTCCCTGGCTAGCGGGAATCAGGGCAATGAGCAGTTCTTC
>.|.|TRBJ2-1|13|TRBV10-3
CAIVRGPYNEQFF
TGTGCCATCGTCAGGGGACCCTATAATGAGCAGTTCTTC
>.|.|TRBJ2-3|15|TRBV6-2/TRBV6-3
CASTPRGMGTDTQYF
TGTGCCAGCACCCCTAGGGGAATGGGAACAGATACGCAGTATTTT
>.|.|TRBJ2-1|15|TRBV11-2
CASSLGGGSYNEQFF
TGTGCCAGCAGCTTAGGTGGGGGGAGCTACAATGAGCAGTTCTTC
>TRBD1|.|TRBJ1-6|16|TRBV5-6
CASNQQGASYNSPLHF
TGTGCCAGCAACCAACAGGGGGCCTCCTATAATTCACCCCTCCACTTT
>.|.|TRBJ2-7|14|TRBV10-3
CAISAPDRTYEQYF
TGTGCCATCAGTGCCCCCGACAGGACCTACGAGCAGTACTTC
>.|.|TRBJ2-1|15|TRBV5-4
CASSPRADSYNEQFF
TGTGCCAGCAGCCCGCGGGCAGATTCCTACAATGAGCAGTTCTTC
>.|.|TRBJ1-2|13|TRBV11-3
CASSLHRTDGYTF
TGTGCCAGCAGCCTGCACAGAACAGACGGCTACACCTTC
>.|.|TRBJ2-3|12|TRBV6-6
CASSYSEDTQYF
TGTGCCAGCAGTTACTCGGAGGATACGCAGTATTTT
>TRBD2|few|TRBJ2-3|16|TRBV7-9
CASSPHASGRTDTQYF
TGTGCCAGCAGCCCACATGCTAGCGGGAGGACAGATACGCAGTATTTT
>TRBD1|.|TRBJ2-2|15|TRBV6-6
CASSGPGQYTGELFF
TGTGCCAGCAGTGGTCCGGGACAGTACACCGGGGAGCTGTTTTTT
>.|.|TRBJ2-7|14|TRBV6-2/TRBV6-3
CASSYSGRDYEQYF
TGTGCCAGCAGTTACTCCGGCAGGGACTACGAGCAGTACTTC
>TRBD1|.|TRBJ2-5|13|TRBV5-4
CATNRDRQETQYF
TGTGCCACCAACCGGGACAGACAAGAGACCCAGTACTTC
>.|.|TRBJ2-3|14|TRBV7-9
CASGEGPGGDTQYF
TGTGCCAGCGGAGAGGGTCCCGGGGGAGATACGCAGTATTTT
>TRBD1|.|TRBJ2-1|18|TRBV10-3
CAISITGGLKGSYNEQFF
TGTGCCATCAGCATCACAGGGGGTCTAAAGGGCTCCTACAATGAGCAGTTCTTC
>.|.|TRBJ2-4|11|TRBV19
CASTVQNIQYF
TGTGCCAGTACGGTCCAAAACATTCAGTACTTC
>TRBD1|.|TRBJ2-1|14|TRBV5-6
CASRRTGGENEQFF
TGTGCCAGCAGGAGAACAGGGGGTGAGAATGAGCAGTTCTTC
>TRBD1|once|TRBJ1-1|19|TRBV6-2/TRBV6-3
CASSSGTGSFAWGVAEAFF
TGTGCCAGCAGCTCCGGGACAGGGTCTTTTGCCTGGGGTGTCGCTGAAGCTTTCTTT
>.|.|TRBJ2-2|15|TRBV2
CASREQTGHTGELFF
TGTGCCAGCAGGGAACAGACAGGTCACACCGGGGAGCTGTTTTTT
>.|.|TRBJ2-5|12|TRBV10-3
CAVLTPEETQYF
TGTGCCGTTTTGACTCCCGAAGAGACCCAGTACTTC
>.|.|TRBJ2-1|14|TRBV9
CASSPVPLHNEQFF
TGTGCCAGCAGCCCAGTCCCCCTCCACAATGAGCAGTTCTTC
>.|.|TRBJ2-2|16|TRBV11-3
CASSATGSTEGGELFF
TGTGCCAGCAGCGCAACCGGGTCAACGGAGGGCGGGGAGCTGTTTTTT
>TRBD2|.|TRBJ2-3|16|TRBV9
CASSVAAGGPRDTQYF
TGTGCCAGCAGCGTAGCGGCGGGAGGGCCCCGGGATACGCAGTATTTT
>TRBD1|.|TRBJ1-2|15|TRBV30
CAWSVRQGEYYGYTF
TGTGCCTGGAGTGTCCGCCAGGGGGAGTACTATGGCTACACCTTC
>TRBD1|.|TRBJ1-4|15|TRBV4-3
CASSRTGTGNEKLFF
TGCGCCAGCAGCCGTACCGGGACAGGGAATGAAAAACTGTTTTTT
>TRBD1|.|TRBJ2-7|17|TRBV28
CASPPHAGQGRNYEQYF
TGTGCCAGCCCTCCCCACGCCGGACAGGGGAGGAACTACGAGCAGTACTTC
>TRBD2|.|TRBJ2-1|14|TRBV27
CASTRLAGDNEQFF
TGTGCCAGCACCAGACTAGCGGGGGACAATGAGCAGTTCTTC
>TRBD2|.|TRBJ2-5|17|TRBV4-3
CASSQTSGGTVLETQYF
TGCGCCAGCAGCCAAACTAGCGGGGGAACTGTATTAGAGACCCAGTACTTC
>.|.|TRBJ1-2|13|TRBV6-6
CAISQALNYGYTF
TGTGCCATATCTCAGGCCTTAAACTATGGCTACACCTTC
>TRBD2|.|TRBJ2-7|14|TRBV27
CASSLGAGGYEQYF
TGTGCCAGCAGTTTAGGGGCGGGGGGATACGAGCAGTACTTC
>.|.|TRBJ2-1|13|TRBV15
CATSRVESREQFF
TGTGCCACCAGCAGAGTCGAGTCAAGAGAGCAGTTCTTC
>TRBD2|.|TRBJ2-1|12|TRBV5-4
CASSGGGNEQFF
TGTGCCAGCAGCGGGGGGGGAAATGAGCAGTTCTTC
>.|.|TRBJ1-3|12|TRBV28
CASISSGNTIYF
TGTGCCAGCATCAGCTCTGGAAACACCATATATTTT
>.|.|TRBJ1-6|12|TRBV30
CAWSVLNFPLHF
TGTGCCTGGAGTGTACTTAACTTCCCCCTCCACTTT
>TRBD2|once|TRBJ2-5|19|TRBV9
CASSVGPGLAFKYQETQYF
TGTGCCAGCAGCGTGGGCCCGGGACTAGCATTTAAGTACCAAGAGACCCAGTACTTC
>TRBD1|.|TRBJ2-7|14|TRBV3-1/TRBV3-2
CASTMKGQSYEQYF
TGTGCCTCCACGATGAAGGGACAGTCCTACGAGCAGTACTTC
>.|.|TRBJ2-5|15|TRBV6-5
CASSYGGEYQETQYF
TGTGCCAGCAGTTACGGTGGGGAGTACCAAGAGACCCAGTACTTC
>.|.|TRBJ2-7|15|TRBV7-9
CASSLPTGVYYEQYF
TGTGCCAGCAGCCTTCCGACAGGCGTTTACTACGAGCAGTACTTC
>.|few|TRBJ2-7|15|TRBV5-4
CASSLGTPGSYEQYF
TGTGCCAGCAGCTTGGGAACACCCGGGAGCTACGAGCAGTACTTC
>TRBD1|.|TRBJ2-1|15|TRBV6-5
CASSYDRGHGNEQFF
TGTGCCAGCAGTTACGACAGGGGGCACGGCAATGAGCAGTTCTTC
>.|.|TRBJ2-7|14|TRBV6-2/TRBV6-3
CASSYPIQGLEQYF
TGTGCCAGCAGTTACCCCATTCAGGGGCTGGAGCAGTACTTC
>.|.|TRBJ2-3|15|TRBV28
CASSFAGARADTQYF
TGTGCCAGCAGTTTTGCAGGGGCGCGGGCCGATACGCAGTATTTT
>.|.|TRBJ1-5|14|TRBV19
CASSGQPINQPQHF
TGTGCCAGTAGTGGGCAGCCCATCAATCAGCCCCAGCATTTT
>.|.|TRBJ2-7|13|TRBV19
CASSITIIYEQYF
TGTGCCAGTAGTATTACTATAATCTACGAGCAGTACTTC
>TRBD1|.|TRBJ2-7|14|TRBV5-4
CASSFNRGQDEQYF
TGTGCCAGCAGCTTCAACAGGGGGCAGGACGAGCAGTACTTC
>TRBD2|.|TRBJ2-2|15|TRBV18
CASSPGLAGTGELFF
TGTGCCAGCTCACCGGGACTAGCCGGCACCGGGGAGCTGTTTTTT
>TRBD1|few|TRBJ1-2|12|TRBV29-1
CSVKQGDGGYTF
TGCAGCGTCAAACAGGGGGACGGTGGCTACACCTTC